One and the same sample provided the 20 T cell receptor beta chains below, sequenced in a study of neurological immune-mediated disorders. TCRdb passed the 5' RACE reads through MiXCR, listing each CDR3 protein once. The sample holds around 94,000 distinct CDR3 sequences; 3.5% to 4% are singletons and the top ten take under 6.5%. Sequences were obtained from PBMCs. The receptors were gathered from a young woman with multiple sclerosis.

A few counts support this clonotype. This may be a read error, as it is one base from a much larger clone. The chain joins TRBV24-1 to TRBJ1-5; 10 bases are a match to TRBD1. Germline-derived CDR1 and CDR2 are KGHDR and SFDVKD. The CDR3 spans 15 residues. The CDR3 sequence: CATSPSGTGDQHQHF. Written as DNA, the CDR3 is TGTGCCACCAGTCCATCCGGGACAGGGGATCAGCACCAGCATTTT.

This clonotype was seen repeatedly, ten times or more. The J gene is TRBJ2-1, the V gene TRBV20-1; TRBD2 matches at 9 bases. Germline-derived CDR1 and CDR2 are DFQATT and SNEGSKA (reference sequence). The CDR3 covers 15 residues. V was clipped by 6 bases and J by 4 bases; unmatched bases: 10. The CDR3: CSAPLQAGGYNEQFF. The CDR3 DNA reads TGCAGTGCCCCCCTGCAAGCGGGGGGATACAATGAGCAGTTCTTC.

Notes on this clonotype: At one of its ends the junction is not consistent with the germline gene, which may arise from a read error. This chain uses TRBV7-6 with TRBJ2-7; D could derive from TRBD1 or TRBD2 (7 bases each). Germline loops: CDR1 SGHVS, CDR2 FNYEAQ. The CDR3 totals 15 residues. In DNA form, the CDR3 reads TGTGTCAGCAGCCTAGGGGAGGGGGCAGAGTACGAGCAGTACTTC. Its translation: CVSSLGEGAEYEQYF.

This clonotype was detected ten times or more. This chain joins TRBV28 and TRBJ2-7; 12 nucleotides line up with TRBD2. The CDR3 totals 13 residues. V trimming: 10 bases; J trimming: 3 bases; junction bases outside the gene matches: 4. Per germline, CDR1 MDHEN and CDR2 SYDVKM. The CDR3 region has the DNA TGTGCCACTGCGACTAGCGGGAGCTACGAGCAGTACTTC. Protein sequence: CATATSGSYEQYF.

Comment on this clonotype: A read error may explain this, as a much larger clone is one base away. The missing conserved phenylalanine or tryptophan at the end of this CDR3 makes a read error likely. The chain joins TRBV12-3 or TRBV12-4 to TRBJ2-7; tentative D call: TRBD1 (6 bases). The CDR3 consists of 12 residues. Trimming stripped 3 bases from V and 6 bases from J, with 9 bases between. In DNA, the CDR3 is TGTGCCAGCAGTTTTGGACAGCGCGAGCAGTACTTA. Its protein is CASSFGQREQYL.

This clonotype has at least ten counts. The J gene is TRBJ1-1, the V gene TRBV25-1, with D perhaps TRBD1 (5 bases). The CDR3 loop spans 15 amino acids. Per the germline V gene, CDR1 is MGHDK and CDR2 is SYGVNS. The V end lost 2 bases, the J end lost 4 bases, and 14 bases lay between the germline ends. CDR3 sequence: CASSEPVGRGTEAFF. The DNA for the CDR3 is TGTGCCAGCAGTGAACCGGTAGGAAGGGGCACTGAAGCTTTCTTT.

Many counts were recorded for this clonotype. The chain combines TRBV9 with TRBJ2-3; 7 nucleotides agree with TRBD2. There are 16 residues in the CDR3. Trimming took 0 bases from V and 4 from J; bases not matched to a gene: 8. Germline V CDR1 and CDR2: SGDLS, YYNGEE. The CDR3: CASSVGVGGRADTQYF. CDR3 bases: TGTGCCAGCAGCGTAGGGGTGGGCGGGAGAGCAGATACGCAGTATTTT.

This sequence joins TRBV6-1 and TRBJ2-1; D unresolved. The CDR3 is made up of 12 amino acids. Trimming removed 8 bases at V and 5 bases at J, with 10 bases between. Germline CDR1 MNHNS, CDR2 SASEGT. In nucleotides, the CDR3 is TGTGCCAGCTGGAGCATTAACAATGAGCAGTTCTTC. Translating gives CASWSINNEQFF.

Many counts were recorded for this clonotype. The chain employs TRBV20-1 and TRBJ2-1; TRBD1 agrees at 10 bases. This CDR3 has 18 amino acids. Germline CDR1 and CDR2: DFQATT and SNEGSKA (reference sequence). The J segment lost 3 bases and the V segment lost 6 bases, leaving 17 bases of the junction unmatched. The CDR3 loop reads CSAPRTGGFIAYYNEQFF. CDR3 in DNA: TGCAGTGCCCCCCGGACAGGGGGGTTTATCGCTTACTACAATGAGCAGTTCTTC.

The table lists this clonotype with many counts. The chain carries TRBV7-2 and TRBJ2-3, with TRBD2 identical over 8 bases. With V trimmed by 7 bases and J by 7 bases, 13 bases remained unmatched. The germline V gene encodes CDR1 SGHTA and CDR2 FQGNSA. The CDR3 runs 15 residues. CDR3 in DNA: TGTGCCAGCACCCTTCTTCCGGGACTAGTACATACGCAGTATTTT. Its protein product is CASTLLPGLVHTQYF.

This clonotype was counted at least ten times. CDR3 nucleotide sequence: TGCGCCAGCAGCGTTAGCGGGGGGGCCAATAGTGATGAGCAGTTCTTC. It translates to CASSVSGGANSDEQFF. The gene calls are TRBV5-1 and TRBJ2-1, with 11 bases fitting TRBD2. Looked up from germline, CDR1 is SGHRS and CDR2 is YFSETQ. Trimming removed 4 bases from V and 8 bases from J; junction bases left unmatched: 11. The CDR3 loop spans 16 amino acids. The variable domain in full, with the rest retrieved from reference TRBV5-1 and TRBJ2-1, is KAGVTQTPRYLIKTRGQQVTLSCSPISGHRSVSWYQQTPGQGLQFLFEYFSETQRNKGNFPGRFSGRQFSNSRSEMNVSTLELGDSALYLCASSVSGGANSDEQFFGPGTRLTVL.

This clonotype was detected many times. J is TRBJ2-5 and V is TRBV12-3 or TRBV12-4; TRBD1 matches 7 bases. The CDR3 consists of 12 residues. Trimming at V came to 5 bases and at J to 9 bases, leaving 6 bases not matched to a gene. The CDR3, as DNA: TGTGCCAGCAGTGGGACAGTATGGGCCCAGTACTTC. Residues: CASSGTVWAQYF.

This clonotype was seen ten or more times. This chain links TRBV5-5 with TRBJ2-3, with 13 bases lining up with TRBD2. This CDR3 region has 18 residues. Germline CDR1 SGHKS, CDR2 YYEKEE (reference sequence). V lost 2 bases, J lost 0 bases, and 6 bases stayed unmatched. CDR3 DNA: TGTGCCAGCAGCTTCGTACTAGCGGGGGGGCCAAGCACAGATACGCAGTATTTT. Its protein is CASSFVLAGGPSTDTQYF.

J is TRBJ2-7 and V is TRBV7-9, with 10 bases that match TRBD2. This CDR3 region has 13 residues. After removal of 6 bases from V and 6 bases from J, the junction contained 5 bases not matched to a gene. Per the germline V gene, CDR1 is SEHNR and CDR2 is FQNEAQ (reference sequence). Here the CDR3 DNA reads TGTGCCAGCAGGCCTAGCGGGGGTGGCGAGCAGTACTTC. It specifies CASRPSGGGEQYF.

This clonotype was recorded at least ten times. The J gene is TRBJ1-2, the V gene TRBV5-1; 11 bases line up with TRBD1. The CDR3 totals 17 residues. The germline V gene encodes CDR1 SGHRS and CDR2 YFSETQ. The V segment lost 0 bases and the J segment 2 bases; nucleotides outside the gene matches: 6. CDR3 DNA: TGCGCCAGCAGCTTGGGGACAGGGGGCCCAGGCAACTATGGCTACACCTTC. Encoded protein: CASSLGTGGPGNYGYTF. The full variable domain, rest sourced from reference TRBV5-1 and TRBJ1-2, is KAGVTQTPRYLIKTRGQQVTLSCSPISGHRSVSWYQQTPGQGLQFLFEYFSETQRNKGNFPGRFSGRQFSNSRSEMNVSTLELGDSALYLCASSLGTGGPGNYGYTFGSGTRLTVV.

In this sample, this clonotype turned up many times. The chain joins TRBV29-1 to TRBJ1-2; a possible D gene is TRBD1 (6 bases). Trimming cost V 0 bases and J 8 bases, with 13 bases left between them. There are 13 residues in the CDR3. The germline gives CDR1 SQVTM, CDR2 ANQGSEA. The CDR3 region has the DNA TGCAGCGTTGAAGAGGGGGCCGCGAGGGGCTACACCTTC. Translated, it gives CSVEEGAARGYTF.

This clonotype was seen many times. This chain joins TRBV3-1 and TRBJ2-1; 11 bases are a match to TRBD2. The J segment lost 9 bases and the V segment lost 3 bases, leaving 7 bases of the junction unmatched. There are 15 residues in the CDR3. CDR1 LGHDT and CDR2 YNNKEL come from the germline V gene (reference sequence). As DNA, the CDR3 is TGTGCCAGCAGCCAGGTTAGCGGGGGGGCCGGTGAGCAGTTCTTC. It encodes CASSQVSGGAGEQFF.

This clonotype was recorded many times. The chain is built from TRBV7-2 and TRBJ2-7; D remains ambiguous. Germline CDR1 SGHTA, CDR2 FQGNSA. The CDR3 runs to 14 residues. Deletions cut 5 bases from V and 0 bases from J, with 11 bases between. CDR3 sequence: CASSPSHSSYEQYF. CDR3 in DNA: TGTGCCAGCAGCCCTTCCCACAGCTCCTACGAGCAGTACTTC. Looking up the rest from reference TRBV7-2 and TRBJ2-7 gives the full variable domain: GAGVSQSPSNKVTEKGKDVELRCDPISGHTALYWYRQSLGQGLEFLIYFQGNSAPDKSGLPSDRFSAERTGGSVSTLTIQRTQQEDSAVYLCASSPSHSSYEQYFGPGTRLTVT.

This clonotype was seen a few times. V is TRBV2 and J is TRBJ2-3; 12 bases agree with TRBD1. The CDR3 is made up of 15 amino acids. After removal of 6 bases from V and 4 bases from J, the junction contained 5 bases not matched to a gene. CDR1 is SNHLY and CDR2 is FYNNEI in the germline V gene. The CDR3 DNA is TGTGCCAGCAGGGGACAGGGGGCGCGAGCAGATACGCAGTATTTT. This sequence encodes CASRGQGARADTQYF.

This clonotype came up many times. The rearrangement joins TRBV12-3 or TRBV12-4 to TRBJ2-1, with 8 nucleotides matching TRBD2. The CDR3 totals 13 residues. V lost 8 bases to trimming and J lost 7 bases; unmatched junction nucleotides: 7. CDR3 DNA: TGTGCCAGCTGGACTAGCATCTGGAATGAGCAGTTCTTC. Translated, it gives CASWTSIWNEQFF.